Sequencing of this T cell receptor beta chain was carried out in a study of T cell changes during pregnancy in multiple sclerosis. This clone appeared a few times. TCRdb keeps only in-frame clones here, not all; method: immunoSEQ multiplex PCR. The data show around 40,000 clones, roughly nine tenths seen once. This CDR3 comprises 17 residues. The V gene's germline CDR1 is SNHLY and CDR2 FYNNEI. V shed 6 bases, J shed 6 bases, and the junction held 13 bases outside the gene matches. This chain connects TRBV2 to TRBJ2-2; 10 bases are a match to TRBD2. This sequence originates from a female donor with multiple sclerosis, enrolled in a pregnancy study. The material was CD4+ T cells from peripheral blood mononuclear cells, obtained in the second trimester of pregnancy. The CDR3 here is CASRVGASGGTSGELFF. Written as DNA, the CDR3 is TGTGCCAGCAGGGTCGGGGCTAGCGGGGGAACCTCCGGGGAGCTGTTTTTT.